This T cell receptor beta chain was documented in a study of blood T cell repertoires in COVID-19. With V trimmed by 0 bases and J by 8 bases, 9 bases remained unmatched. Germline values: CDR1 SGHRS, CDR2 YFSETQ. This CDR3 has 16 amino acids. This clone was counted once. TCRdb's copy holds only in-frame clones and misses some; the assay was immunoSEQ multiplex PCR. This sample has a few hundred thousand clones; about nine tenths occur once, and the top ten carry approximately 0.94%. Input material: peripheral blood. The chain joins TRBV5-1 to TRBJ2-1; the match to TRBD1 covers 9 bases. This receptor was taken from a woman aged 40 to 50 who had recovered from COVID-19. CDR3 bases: TGCGCCAGCAGCTTGGTCCCGGGACAGGGTCTTCATGAGCAGTTCTTC. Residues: CASSLVPGQGLHEQFF.